The 21 T cell receptor beta chains below all came from one sample that was sequenced in a study of chemoradiotherapy in HPV16-positive cancers. The method was immunoSEQ multiplex PCR; TCRdb's version includes in-frame clones alone and lacks a portion of them. The top ten hold 3% to 4% of the sample, which has 30,000 to 45,000 clones, roughly 75% seen once. The sequenced sample was blood, obtained from a patient who underwent chemoradiotherapy. Source of these receptors: a human donor with HPV-associated anogenital cancer.

V usage is TRBV6-5 and J usage is TRBJ2-5, with TRBD2 matching 11 bases. The ends lost 4 bases at V and 4 bases at J; junction bases unmatched: 2. This CDR3 has 14 residues. Germline V gene data show CDR1 as MNHEY and CDR2 as SVGAGI. The CDR3 protein is CASSLAGGRETQYF. The CDR3 DNA reads as TGTGCCAGCAGTTTAGCGGGGGGGCGAGAGACCCAGTACTTC.

The rearrangement uses TRBV6-5 and TRBJ1-3; D ambiguous. Looked up from germline, CDR1 is MNHEY and CDR2 is SVGAGI. Trimming left V 0 bases short and J 0 bases short, with 9 bases between. This CDR3 has 16 residues. For the CDR3, the DNA is TGTGCCAGCAGTTACTCGAGGTCTGACTCTGGAAACACCATATATTTT. It yields the protein CASSYSRSDSGNTIYF.

The V and J genes are TRBV6-6 and TRBJ2-5, with 12 bases aligning to TRBD2. CDR1 is MNHNY and CDR2 is SVGAGI in the germline V gene (reference sequence). The CDR3 runs to 16 residues. V gave up 0 bases and J gave up 7 bases; unmatched junction bases: 6. CDR3 DNA: TGTGCCAGCAGTTACTCGCCTAGCGGGGGGGCCGGGACCCAGTACTTC. This translates into CASSYSPSGGAGTQYF.

The V call is TRBV11-2, the J call TRBJ1-5; possible D gene TRBD1, 5 bases. The V end was cut by 1 base, the J end by 1 base, with 14 bases between. The CDR3 runs 17 residues. Germline V gene data show CDR1 as SGHAT and CDR2 as FQNNGV. The CDR3: CASSLAARVGSNQPQHF. In nucleotides, the CDR3 is TGTGCCAGCAGCTTAGCGGCCAGGGTTGGAAGCAATCAGCCCCAGCATTTT.

There are a few counts of this clone. The J gene is TRBJ1-1, the V gene TRBV7-9; 8 positions match TRBD1. The CDR3 has 14 residues. V was clipped by 8 bases and J by 3 bases; unmatched bases: 8. CDR1 and CDR2 from the germline V gene are SEHNR and FQNEAQ (reference sequence). CDR3 in amino acids: CASVPTGVDTEAFF. CDR3 coding DNA: TGTGCCAGCGTCCCGACAGGGGTGGACACTGAAGCTTTCTTT.

This clone appeared once. This chain connects TRBV19 to TRBJ2-2; TRBD1 might be the D (5 bases). V lost 5 bases and J 7 bases, leaving 26 bases between the germline ends. CDR1 is LNHDA and CDR2 is SQIVND in the germline V gene (reference sequence). This CDR3 has 18 residues. The chain's CDR3 is CASSALGAWAGRDGELFF. CDR3 nucleotide sequence: TGTGCCAGTAGTGCCCTAGGGGCCTGGGCAGGGCGAGACGGGGAGCTGTTTTTT. The complete variable domain, with remaining parts taken from reference TRBV19 and TRBJ2-2, reads DGGITQSPKYLFRKEGQNVTLSCEQNLNHDAMYWYRQDPGQGLRLIYYSQIVNDFQKGDIAEGYSVSREKKESFPLTVTSAQKNPTAFYLCASSALGAWAGRDGELFFGEGSRLTVL.

V is TRBV28 and J is TRBJ1-2; D is ambiguous. V lost 6 bases, J lost 7 bases, and 18 bases lay in between. Germline values: CDR1 MDHEN, CDR2 SYDVKM. This CDR3 region has 14 residues. CDR3 bases: TGTGCCAGCAGGTCCGCCAGTACCCTCTCTGGCTACACCTTC. Its protein product is CASRSASTLSGYTF.

The gene calls are TRBV10-3 and TRBJ2-7; 8 bases are shared with TRBD2. With 4 bases clipped from V and 2 bases from J, the junction kept 7 bases outside the gene matches. The CDR3 is made up of 15 amino acids. Germline V lookup: CDR1 ENHRY, CDR2 SYGVKD. CDR3 in amino acids: CAISAAGAEAYEQYF. The DNA for the CDR3 is TGTGCCATCAGTGCAGCGGGGGCAGAAGCCTACGAGCAGTACTTC.

The chain links TRBV5-5 to TRBJ2-7, with 11 bases fitting TRBD1. Germline trimming cut 5 bases from V and 3 bases from J; bases unmatched to any gene: 7. The germline CDR1 and CDR2 sequences are SGHKS and YYEKEE (reference sequence). The length of the CDR3 is 15 residues. The CDR3 spells CASRSPGTGGYEQYF. CDR3 in DNA: TGTGCCAGCAGATCACCCGGGACAGGGGGCTACGAGCAGTACTTC.

This clone showed up just once. The rearrangement joins TRBV5-6 to TRBJ2-3, with TRBD1 matching over 9 bases. The V gene end was trimmed by 3 bases and the J gene end by 3 bases; junction bases not matched to a gene: 5. The germline CDR1 and CDR2 sequences are SGHDT and YYEEEE. This CDR3 is built from 15 residues. CDR3: CASSSRQGVTDTQYF. In nucleotides, the CDR3 is TGTGCCAGCAGCTCCCGACAGGGGGTGACAGATACGCAGTATTTT.

The chain is built from TRBV7-9 and TRBJ2-5; D not certain. The CDR3 loop spans 11 amino acids. Germline V gives CDR1 SEHNR, CDR2 FQNEAQ (reference sequence). Trimming left V 5 bases short and J 3 bases short, with 4 bases between. The CDR3 nucleotides read TGTGCCAGCAGCCAGGAAGAGACCCAGTACTTC. Protein product: CASSQEETQYF.

The V and J genes are TRBV7-2 and TRBJ2-1; a weak D match, TRBD1 (6 bases). The ends were cut back, 8 bases at V and 8 bases at J, with 13 bases in the middle. The CDR3 consists of 12 residues. Germline CDR1 SGHTA, CDR2 FQGNSA. The CDR3 reads CASGGLIDEQFF. In DNA form, the CDR3 reads TGTGCCAGCGGGGGCCTCATAGATGAGCAGTTCTTC.

The chain is built from TRBV5-8 and TRBJ2-7; 12 bases are a match to TRBD1. J gave up 4 bases and V 0 bases, and 8 bases lay outside the gene matches. The CDR3 is 17 residues long. Germline V CDR1 and CDR2: SGHTS, YDEGEE. The CDR3 sequence: CASSLGTPGQGAYEQYF. In DNA form, the CDR3 reads TGTGCCAGCAGCTTGGGGACTCCGGGACAGGGGGCTTACGAGCAGTACTTC.

The J gene is TRBJ2-4, the V gene TRBV5-6; 7 nucleotides match TRBD1. With 4 bases clipped from V and 0 bases from J, the junction kept 10 bases outside the gene matches. The CDR3 length is 17 residues. Per the germline V gene, CDR1 is SGHDT and CDR2 is YYEEEE. The CDR3, as DNA: TGTGCCAGCAGCCTTACAGGGGATCAGCAAGCCAAAAACATTCAGTACTTC. Its protein product is CASSLTGDQQAKNIQYF. Drawing the rest from reference TRBV5-6 and TRBJ2-4, the complete variable domain is DAGVTQSPTHLIKTRGQQVTLRCSPKSGHDTVSWYQQALGQGPQFIFQYYEEEERQRGNFPDRFSGHQFPNYSSELNVNALLLGDSALYLCASSLTGDQQAKNIQYFGAGTRLSVL.

V and J are TRBV9 and TRBJ1-2, with 8 bases that match TRBD1. V lost 6 bases to trimming and J lost 3 bases; unmatched junction nucleotides: 7. The CDR3 is made up of 14 amino acids. Germline V gives CDR1 SGDLS, CDR2 YYNGEE. Here the CDR3 DNA reads TGTGCCAGCACCCCTGGACAGGGTGACTATGGCTACACCTTC. Protein product: CASTPGQGDYGYTF. Full variable domain (outside the CDR3, taken from reference TRBV9 and TRBJ1-2): DSGVTQTPKHLITATGQRVTLRCSPRSGDLSVYWYQQSLDQGLQFLIQYYNGEERAKGNILERFSAQQFPDLHSELNLSSLELGDSALYFCASTPGQGDYGYTFGSGTRLTVV.

This sequence joins TRBV29-1 and TRBJ2-5; TRBD1 might be the D (5 bases). The CDR3 length is 13 residues. The V gene's germline CDR1 is SQVTM and CDR2 ANQGSEA. V dropped 3 bases and J dropped 5 bases, with 13 bases sitting between them. CDR3 region: CSVDQGLGETQYF. The CDR3 DNA reads as TGCAGCGTTGATCAGGGATTAGGGGAGACCCAGTACTTC. The whole variable domain, remainder taken from reference TRBV29-1 and TRBJ2-5, is SAVISQKPSRDICQRGTSLTIQCQVDSQVTMMFWYRQQPGQSLTLIATANQGSEATYESGFVIDKFPISRPNLTFSTLTVSNMSPEDSSIYLCSVDQGLGETQYFGPGTRLLVL.

This chain connects TRBV29-1 to TRBJ1-6; D is possibly TRBD1 (5 bases). The V end lost 0 bases, the J end lost 15 bases, and 15 bases lay between the germline ends. Germline values: CDR1 SQVTM, CDR2 ANQGSEA. This CDR3 is 13 amino acids long. The CDR3 nucleotides read TGCAGCGTTGAAGATCAAGGTCAGGGAAACCTCCACTTT. Encoded protein: CSVEDQGQGNLHF.

Of note for this clone: The sample holds other DNA sequences that translate to the same CDR3. The chain employs TRBV5-1 and TRBJ2-3, with D tentatively TRBD1 (5 bases). Germline V gene lookup returns CDR1 SGHRS and CDR2 YFSETQ. The CDR3 consists of 15 residues. V was clipped by 1 base and J by 1 base, with 10 bases between them. In nucleotides, the CDR3 is TGCGCCAGCAGCTTGAGGGGCTTAGGCACAGATACGCAGTATTTT. Amino acids: CASSLRGLGTDTQYF. Based on the CDR3 plus reference TRBV5-1 and TRBJ2-3, the full variable domain is KAGVTQTPRYLIKTRGQQVTLSCSPISGHRSVSWYQQTPGQGLQFLFEYFSETQRNKGNFPGRFSGRQFSNSRSEMNVSTLELGDSALYLCASSLRGLGTDTQYFGPGTRLTVL.

This clone was found once. The rearrangement uses TRBV19 and TRBJ1-5; 9 bases map to TRBD1. After removal of 8 bases from V and 4 bases from J, the junction contained 0 bases not matched to a gene. Germline lookup yields CDR1 LNHDA and CDR2 SQIVND (reference sequence). The CDR3 covers 12 residues. The CDR3 here is CASGQGNQPQHF. In nucleotides, the CDR3 is TGTGCCAGTGGACAGGGGAATCAGCCCCAGCATTTT.

CDR3 nucleotide sequence: TGTGCCAGCAGCTTAAAGGACGGAGCCTACGAGCAGTACTTC. This codes for CASSLKDGAYEQYF. The rearrangement joins TRBV7-9 to TRBJ2-7; unclear D gene. The CDR3 spans 14 residues. Germline values: CDR1 SEHNR, CDR2 FQNEAQ (reference sequence). V was trimmed by 2 bases and J by 2 bases, leaving 10 bases between them.

This clone has only a few counts. J is TRBJ2-7 and V is TRBV12-5; D remains unclear. The V and J ends lost 4 bases and 2 bases respectively, with 6 bases between them. The CDR3 spans 12 residues. Germline V lookup: CDR1 LGHNT, CDR2 FRNRAP. CDR3 in amino acids: CASGSIPYEQYF. The CDR3 region has the DNA TGTGCTAGTGGTTCGATTCCCTACGAGCAGTACTTC.